The 2 T cell receptor beta chains given below trace back to one sample, sequenced in a study of shared clonotypes between healthy human individuals. Profiling relied on immunoSEQ multiplex PCR, and the TCRdb table lists in-frame clones only, not all of them. In the table there are hundreds of thousands of clones, roughly 98% of which are singletons. Positive CCR7 selection of CD45RO-negative cells yielded the naive CD8 cells, and terminally differentiated effector memory CD45RA+ cells were excluded. The sample consisted of naive CD8+ T cells sorted from blood. The origin of the receptors is a man aged 25-45 years in good health.

The chain joins TRBV27 to TRBJ2-1; D is perhaps TRBD2 (5 bases). Trimming took 1 base from V and 0 from J, leaving 10 bases between them. Per the germline V gene, CDR1 is MNHEY and CDR2 is SMNVEV (reference sequence). This CDR3 region has 16 residues. CDR3 sequence (DNA): TGTGCCAGCAGTTTATTCCGGGATAGCTCCTACAATGAGCAGTTCTTC. The encoded protein is CASSLFRDSSYNEQFF.

V gene TRBV9 combines with J gene TRBJ2-1; TRBD2 might be the D (5 bases). The CDR3 sequence is 12 residues long. CDR1 is SGDLS, CDR2 YYNGEE, per germline. V was trimmed by 7 bases and J by 8 bases, leaving 13 bases between them. CDR3 in DNA: TGTGCCAGCGGGAGCCCGCGCTATGAGCAGTTCTTC. Translating gives CASGSPRYEQFF.